The clone carrying this TCR beta chain was counted a few times. Its antigen is undetermined. This sample is drawn from a study of OX40 agonist ivuxolimab in advanced cancers. Background on the study: Patient treatment consisted of intravenous ivuxolimab administration every 2 weeks at 0.01 to 10 mg/kg. Points from the study as a whole: CD4+ and CD8+ blood T cells expanded clonally by week 6 at 0.1 to 3.0 mg/kg. Patients who responded partially at 0.1-3.0 mg/kg showed clonal expansion ranking among the lowest. CD4+ T cells averaged fewer expanded clones than CD8+ T cells.

Germline V lookup: CDR1 MNHNS, CDR2 SASEGT. The CDR3 totals 15 residues. V lost 7 bases and J lost 7; bases outside the gene matches: 10. The repertoire was sequenced with immunoSEQ multiplex PCR; TCRdb's copy has only in-frame clones and lacks some. The table records 40,000 to 55,000 clones, roughly 82% of them present only once. The sequence derives from an adult with an advanced solid tumor such as melanoma, head and neck, liver or kidney cancer. The sample was CD4+ or CD8+ T cells sorted from blood, taken in a trial of the OX40 agonist ivuxolimab. The chain combines TRBV6-1 with TRBJ1-4, with 9 positions matching TRBD1. CDR3 sequence (DNA): TGTGCCAGCACCCTGGGACGACAGGGGGGTGAAAAACTGTTTTTT. Amino acids: CASTLGRQGGEKLFF.